A selection of T cell receptor beta chains follows, all from one sample in a study of cytomegalovirus exposure and HLA in healthy donors. The repertoire was sequenced with immunoSEQ multiplex PCR; TCRdb's copy has only in-frame clones and lacks some. Altogether about 54,000 clones are present, 82% being singletons, with the ten largest covering approximately 3%. Source material: PBMCs. Receptors originate from a woman aged 18-30 years in good health and CMV-seronegative. The CDR3 runs from the conserved cysteine through the conserved F or W. A D gene is named only where the DNA matches it firmly. Size is stated for part of the rows, as once, few or many counts, or as a class when the clone is expanded.

v_call: TRBV19
j_call: TRBJ2-7
d_call: TRBD1
clone_size: NA
cdr3_nt: TGTGCCAGTAGTACCCGAGACAGGGTCAACGAGCAGTACTTC
cdr3_aa: CASSTRDRVNEQYF

v_call: TRBV28
j_call: TRBJ2-7
d_call: NA
clone_size: NA
cdr3_nt: TGTGCCAGCGGGGAGGTTTTAACCTACGAGCAGTACTTC
cdr3_aa: CASGEVLTYEQYF

v_call: TRBV27
j_call: TRBJ2-4
d_call: NA
clone_size: NA
cdr3_nt: TGTGCCAGCAGTTTGGGAAGACCAGGGTATGGCAGTCAGTACTTC
cdr3_aa: CASSLGRPGYGSQYF

v_call: TRBV5-1
j_call: TRBJ2-1
d_call: NA
clone_size: few
cdr3_nt: TGCGCCAGCAGCCGGGACGGGAGCTCCTACAATGAGCAGTTCTTC
cdr3_aa: CASSRDGSSYNEQFF

v_call: TRBV7-8
j_call: TRBJ1-1
d_call: NA
clone_size: NA
cdr3_nt: TGTGCCAGCAGCTTAGCCCAGGGGTTGAACACTGAAGCTTTCTTT
cdr3_aa: CASSLAQGLNTEAFF

v_call: TRBV11-2
j_call: TRBJ1-4
d_call: NA
clone_size: NA
cdr3_nt: TGTGCCAGCAGCCCCCGGACAGCGAATGAAAAACTGTTTTTT
cdr3_aa: CASSPRTANEKLFF

v_call: TRBV10-3
j_call: TRBJ2-7
d_call: NA
clone_size: NA
cdr3_nt: TGTGCCACCACGATAAAGAAAGACACGTACGAGCAGTACTTC
cdr3_aa: CATTIKKDTYEQYF

v_call: TRBV7-9
j_call: TRBJ2-5
d_call: NA
clone_size: few
cdr3_nt: TGTGCCAGCAGCCCGGGTAGGCTAGCCCAAGAGACCCAGTACTTC
cdr3_aa: CASSPGRLAQETQYF

v_call: TRBV2
j_call: TRBJ2-7
d_call: NA
clone_size: NA
cdr3_nt: TGTGCCAGCAGTGGCGGGGCCTACGAGCAGTACTTC
cdr3_aa: CASSGGAYEQYF

v_call: TRBV29-1
j_call: TRBJ2-1
d_call: TRBD2
clone_size: NA
cdr3_nt: TGCAGCGTTGCGGGACTAGCGGGAGGTGAGCAGTTCTTC
cdr3_aa: CSVAGLAGGEQFF

v_call: TRBV9
j_call: TRBJ2-1
d_call: TRBD2
clone_size: NA
cdr3_nt: TGTGCCAGCAGCGTAGATACCCCTAGGCGGGAGGTCTACAATGAGCAGTTCTTC
cdr3_aa: CASSVDTPRREVYNEQFF

v_call: TRBV28
j_call: TRBJ1-5
d_call: NA
clone_size: NA
cdr3_nt: TGTGCCAGCAGTTCTTACAGGAATCAGCCCCAGCATTTT
cdr3_aa: CASSSYRNQPQHF

v_call: TRBV6-4
j_call: TRBJ1-1
d_call: NA
clone_size: once
cdr3_nt: TGTGCCAGCAGGGCGACAGGTACCCCGAACACTGAAGCTTTCTTT
cdr3_aa: CASRATGTPNTEAFF

v_call: TRBV5-4
j_call: TRBJ1-4
d_call: TRBD1
clone_size: few
cdr3_nt: TGTGCCAGCAGCTCGAACAGGGGGGGTAATGAAAAACTGTTTTTT
cdr3_aa: CASSSNRGGNEKLFF

v_call: TRBV28
j_call: TRBJ1-1
d_call: NA
clone_size: NA
cdr3_nt: TGTGCCAGCAGTTTAGGGGACAACGCGGGCACTGAAGCTTTCTTT
cdr3_aa: CASSLGDNAGTEAFF

v_call: TRBV5-1
j_call: TRBJ2-7
d_call: NA
clone_size: once
cdr3_nt: TGCGCCAGCAGCTTGGATCGCTACGAGCAGTACTTC
cdr3_aa: CASSLDRYEQYF

v_call: TRBV5-1
j_call: TRBJ2-3
d_call: TRBD2
clone_size: NA
cdr3_nt: TGCGCCAGCAGCTGGGGGACTAGCGGCACAGATACGCAGTATTTT
cdr3_aa: CASSWGTSGTDTQYF

v_call: TRBV5-5
j_call: TRBJ2-3
d_call: NA
clone_size: NA
cdr3_nt: TGTGCCAGCACCTTGGGGTCCTTAGGGGGCACAGATACGCAGTATTTT
cdr3_aa: CASTLGSLGGTDTQYF

v_call: TRBV11-2
j_call: TRBJ2-3
d_call: NA
clone_size: NA
cdr3_nt: TGTGCCAGCAGCTTATCCGCAGATACGCAGTATTTT
cdr3_aa: CASSLSADTQYF

v_call: TRBV19
j_call: TRBJ1-3
d_call: NA
clone_size: few
cdr3_nt: TGTGCCAGTAGTATAGCCGGGTCGTTCTCTGGAAACACCATATATTTT
cdr3_aa: CASSIAGSFSGNTIYF

v_call: TRBV7-8
j_call: TRBJ2-1
d_call: TRBD2
clone_size: NA
cdr3_nt: TGTGCCAGCAGCCCGAGCGGGAGGGCCTTTGATGAGCAGTTCTTC
cdr3_aa: CASSPSGRAFDEQFF

v_call: TRBV5-1
j_call: TRBJ1-1
d_call: TRBD1
clone_size: NA
cdr3_nt: TGCGCCAGCAGCCCGACAGGGCAGAACACTGAAGCTTTCTTT
cdr3_aa: CASSPTGQNTEAFF

v_call: TRBV27
j_call: TRBJ1-6
d_call: NA
clone_size: NA
cdr3_nt: TGTGCCAGCAGTTTATCGCGGGTCGCGTCCTATAATTCACCCCTCCACTTT
cdr3_aa: CASSLSRVASYNSPLHF

v_call: TRBV30
j_call: TRBJ2-7
d_call: NA
clone_size: NA
cdr3_nt: TGTGCCTGGACAGGGAACTCTTACGAGCAGTACTTC
cdr3_aa: CAWTGNSYEQYF

v_call: TRBV2
j_call: TRBJ1-5
d_call: TRBD1
clone_size: NA
cdr3_nt: TGTGCCAGCAGTCGGAGGAAAACAGGGGGAAGCAATCAGCCCCAGCATTTT
cdr3_aa: CASSRRKTGGSNQPQHF

v_call: TRBV4-2
j_call: TRBJ2-6
d_call: TRBD2
clone_size: NA
cdr3_nt: TGTGCCAGCAGCCACGGGACTAGTAGCTCTGGGGCCAACGGCCTGACTTTC
cdr3_aa: CASSHGTSSSGANGLTF

v_call: TRBV6-6
j_call: TRBJ2-1
d_call: TRBD1
clone_size: NA
cdr3_nt: TGTACCAGCAGTTACTCGAGGACAGGGAACAATGAGCAGTTCTTC
cdr3_aa: CTSSYSRTGNNEQFF

v_call: TRBV7-2
j_call: TRBJ2-1
d_call: NA
clone_size: NA
cdr3_nt: TGTGCCAGCAGCTCGCGGGTCGACAATGAGCAGTTCTTC
cdr3_aa: CASSSRVDNEQFF

v_call: TRBV28
j_call: TRBJ1-6
d_call: NA
clone_size: once
cdr3_nt: TGTGCCAGCAGTTTAGACTCGGCAGGGGCCTTTAATTCACCCCTCCACTTT
cdr3_aa: CASSLDSAGAFNSPLHF

v_call: TRBV2
j_call: TRBJ1-2
d_call: TRBD1
clone_size: NA
cdr3_nt: TGTGCCAGAGAGGATTGGGACAGATCCTATGGCTACACCTTC
cdr3_aa: CAREDWDRSYGYTF

v_call: TRBV2
j_call: TRBJ2-7
d_call: TRBD1
clone_size: NA
cdr3_nt: TGTGCCAGCAGGCGACAGGGGGTTGAGCAGTACTTC
cdr3_aa: CASRRQGVEQYF

v_call: TRBV19
j_call: TRBJ1-1
d_call: TRBD1
clone_size: NA
cdr3_nt: TGTGCCAGTGCCCGGGACAGGGACTACACTGAAGCTTTCTTT
cdr3_aa: CASARDRDYTEAFF

v_call: TRBV5-5
j_call: TRBJ2-3
d_call: TRBD2
clone_size: few
cdr3_nt: TGTGCCAGCAGCCTGGGGGTTCTTGGGGGGGGAGATACGCAGTATTTT
cdr3_aa: CASSLGVLGGGDTQYF

v_call: TRBV6-1
j_call: TRBJ1-5
d_call: NA
clone_size: NA
cdr3_nt: TGTGCCAGCAGTGAAGACGGGCGGGGAAAGGTCAATCAGCCCCAGCATTTT
cdr3_aa: CASSEDGRGKVNQPQHF

v_call: TRBV7-9
j_call: TRBJ1-2
d_call: NA
clone_size: NA
cdr3_nt: TGTGCCAGCAGCTTCCTTGAGAACTATGGCTACACCTTC
cdr3_aa: CASSFLENYGYTF

v_call: TRBV9
j_call: TRBJ1-1
d_call: NA
clone_size: NA
cdr3_nt: TGTGCCAGCACCCGCGTAGACACTGAAGCTTTCTTT
cdr3_aa: CASTRVDTEAFF

v_call: TRBV14
j_call: TRBJ1-6
d_call: NA
clone_size: NA
cdr3_nt: TGTGCCAGCAGCCAAGAGACAGGTGTTTCACCCCTCCACTTT
cdr3_aa: CASSQETGVSPLHF